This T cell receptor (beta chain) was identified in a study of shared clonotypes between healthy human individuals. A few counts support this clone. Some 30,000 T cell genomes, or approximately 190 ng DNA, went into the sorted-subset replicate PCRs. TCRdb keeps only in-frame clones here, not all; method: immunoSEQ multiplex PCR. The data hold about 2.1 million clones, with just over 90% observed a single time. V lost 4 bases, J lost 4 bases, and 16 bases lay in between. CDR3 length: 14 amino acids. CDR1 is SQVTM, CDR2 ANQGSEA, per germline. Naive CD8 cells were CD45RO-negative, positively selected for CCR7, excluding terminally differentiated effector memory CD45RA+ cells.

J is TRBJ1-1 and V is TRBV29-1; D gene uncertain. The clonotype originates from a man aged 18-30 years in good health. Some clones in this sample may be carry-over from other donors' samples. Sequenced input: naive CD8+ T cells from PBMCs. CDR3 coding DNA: TGCAGCGTTGGGAGCGTGCGGGCGCGCACTGAAGCTTTCTTT. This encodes CSVGSVRARTEAFF. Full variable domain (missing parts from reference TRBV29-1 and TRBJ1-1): SAVISQKPSRDICQRGTSLTIQCQVDSQVTMMFWYRQQPGQSLTLIATANQGSEATYESGFVIDKFPISRPNLTFSTLTVSNMSPEDSSIYLCSVGSVRARTEAFFGQGTRLTVV.